This TCR beta chain originates from a study of spatial heterogeneity in lung cancer. TCRdb analysed the 5' RACE reads with MiXCR anew, one entry per CDR3 protein. The table records some 30,000 distinct CDR3 sequences, 5.4% of them present only once. Trimming left V 5 bases short and J 0 bases short, with 10 bases between. This CDR3 contains 14 residues. Regarding time point: blood at routine non-recurrence follow-up after resection. Extraction of whole RNA from tumor, nontumor lung or frozen PBMC preceded unsorted sequencing. This clonotype was seen many times. V and J are TRBV12-3 or TRBV12-4 and TRBJ1-1; no firm D call. The material sequenced was PBMCs, taken at follow-up. The TCR sequence derives from a female donor with early-stage non-small cell lung cancer. CDR3 loop: CASSKRAVNTEAFF. The CDR3 nucleotides read TGTGCCAGCAGTAAACGGGCGGTGAACACTGAAGCTTTCTTT.